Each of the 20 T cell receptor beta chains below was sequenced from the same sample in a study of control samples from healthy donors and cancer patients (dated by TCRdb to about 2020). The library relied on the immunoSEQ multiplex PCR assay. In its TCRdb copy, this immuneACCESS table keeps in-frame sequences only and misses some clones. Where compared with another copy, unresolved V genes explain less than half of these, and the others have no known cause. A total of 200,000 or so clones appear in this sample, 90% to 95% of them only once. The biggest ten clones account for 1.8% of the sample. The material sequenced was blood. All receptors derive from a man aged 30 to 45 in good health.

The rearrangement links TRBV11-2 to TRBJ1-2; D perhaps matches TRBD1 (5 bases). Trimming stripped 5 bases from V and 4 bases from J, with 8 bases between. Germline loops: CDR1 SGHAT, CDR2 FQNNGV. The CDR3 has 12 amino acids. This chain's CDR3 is CASSEGLYGYTF. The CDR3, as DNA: TGTGCCAGCAGCGAGGGACTCTATGGCTACACCTTC.

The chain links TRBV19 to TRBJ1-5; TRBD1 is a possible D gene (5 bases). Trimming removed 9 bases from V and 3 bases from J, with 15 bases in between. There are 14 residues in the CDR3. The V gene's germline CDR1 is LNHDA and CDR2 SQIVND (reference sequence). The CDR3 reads CASADSSLNQPQHF. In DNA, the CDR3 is TGTGCCAGCGCCGACAGTTCCCTCAATCAGCCCCAGCATTTT.

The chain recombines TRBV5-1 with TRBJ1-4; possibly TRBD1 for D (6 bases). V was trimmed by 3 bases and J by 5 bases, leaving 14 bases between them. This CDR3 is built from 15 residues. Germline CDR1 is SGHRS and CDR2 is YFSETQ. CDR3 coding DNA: TGCGCCAGCAGCTCCCCGGGGGGCCCAAATGAAAAACTGTTTTTT. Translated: CASSSPGGPNEKLFF.

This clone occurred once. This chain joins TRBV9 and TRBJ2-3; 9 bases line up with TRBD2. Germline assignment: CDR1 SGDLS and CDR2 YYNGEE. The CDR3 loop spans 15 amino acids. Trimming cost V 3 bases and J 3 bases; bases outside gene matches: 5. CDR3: CASSGSGGPTDTQYF. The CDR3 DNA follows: TGTGCCAGCAGCGGTAGCGGGGGACCAACAGATACGCAGTATTTT.

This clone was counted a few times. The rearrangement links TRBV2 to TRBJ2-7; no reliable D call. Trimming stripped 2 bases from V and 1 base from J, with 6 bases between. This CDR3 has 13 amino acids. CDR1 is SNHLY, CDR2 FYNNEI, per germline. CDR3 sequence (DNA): TGTGCCAGCAGTGAAACGGTGTCCTACGAGCAGTACTTC. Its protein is CASSETVSYEQYF. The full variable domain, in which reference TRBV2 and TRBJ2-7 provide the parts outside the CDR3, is EPEVTQTPSHQVTQMGQEVILRCVPISNHLYFYWYRQILGQKVEFLVSFYNNEISEKSEIFDDQFSVERPDGSNFTLKIRSTKLEDSAMYFCASSETVSYEQYFGPGTRLTVT.

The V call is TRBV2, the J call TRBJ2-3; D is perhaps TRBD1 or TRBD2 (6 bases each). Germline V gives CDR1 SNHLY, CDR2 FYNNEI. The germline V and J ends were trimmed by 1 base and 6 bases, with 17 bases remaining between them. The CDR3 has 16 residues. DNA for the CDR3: TGTGCCAGCAGTGAAGGGTTGGGGGGCAACGTTGATACGCAGTATTTT. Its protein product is CASSEGLGGNVDTQYF.

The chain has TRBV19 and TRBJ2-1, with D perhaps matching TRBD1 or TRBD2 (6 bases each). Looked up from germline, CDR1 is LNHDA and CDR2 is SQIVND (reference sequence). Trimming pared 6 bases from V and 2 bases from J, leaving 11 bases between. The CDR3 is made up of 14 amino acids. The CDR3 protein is CASRPGAAYNEQFF. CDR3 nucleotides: TGTGCCAGTAGGCCGGGGGCCGCCTACAATGAGCAGTTCTTC. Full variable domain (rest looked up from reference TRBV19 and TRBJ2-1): DGGITQSPKYLFRKEGQNVTLSCEQNLNHDAMYWYRQDPGQGLRLIYYSQIVNDFQKGDIAEGYSVSREKKESFPLTVTSAQKNPTAFYLCASRPGAAYNEQFFGPGTRLTVL.

The CDR3 region has the DNA TGTGCCAGCAGCCAAACGACAGGGAGCTCCTACGAGCAGTACTTC. Amino acid sequence: CASSQTTGSSYEQYF. V usage is TRBV3-1 (or the pseudogene TRBV3-2) and J usage is TRBJ2-7; 7 positions agree with TRBD1. This CDR3 region has 15 residues. CDR1 and CDR2 from the germline V gene are LGHDT and YNNKEL (reference sequence). Trimming cost V 2 bases and J 0 bases; bases outside gene matches: 4.

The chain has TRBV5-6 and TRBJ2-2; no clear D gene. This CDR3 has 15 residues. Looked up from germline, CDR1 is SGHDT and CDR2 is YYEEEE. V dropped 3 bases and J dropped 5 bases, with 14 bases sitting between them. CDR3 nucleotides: TGTGCCAGCAGCTCTTCTAGGGATAGAACCGGGGAGCTGTTTTTT. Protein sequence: CASSSSRDRTGELFF.

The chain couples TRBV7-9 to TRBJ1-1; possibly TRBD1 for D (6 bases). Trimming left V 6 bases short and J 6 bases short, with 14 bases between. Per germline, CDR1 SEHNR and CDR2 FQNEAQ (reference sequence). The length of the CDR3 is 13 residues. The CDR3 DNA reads TGTGCCAGCAGTCCCCAGGGGAAGGCTGAAGCTTTCTTT. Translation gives CASSPQGKAEAFF.

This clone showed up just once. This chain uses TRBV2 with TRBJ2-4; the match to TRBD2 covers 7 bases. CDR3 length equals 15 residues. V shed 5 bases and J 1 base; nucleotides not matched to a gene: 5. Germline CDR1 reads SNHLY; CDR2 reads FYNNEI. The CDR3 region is CASSQWEGAKNIQYF. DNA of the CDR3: TGTGCCAGCAGTCAGTGGGAGGGGGCCAAAAACATTCAGTACTTC.

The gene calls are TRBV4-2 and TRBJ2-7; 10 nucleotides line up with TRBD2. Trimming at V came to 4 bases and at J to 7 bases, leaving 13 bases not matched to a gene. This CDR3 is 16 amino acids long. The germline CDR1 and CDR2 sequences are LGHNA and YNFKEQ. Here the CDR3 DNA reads TGTGCCAGCAGCCCCAGCTATCCAGCGGGGGGGCAAGAGCAGTACTTC. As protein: CASSPSYPAGGQEQYF.

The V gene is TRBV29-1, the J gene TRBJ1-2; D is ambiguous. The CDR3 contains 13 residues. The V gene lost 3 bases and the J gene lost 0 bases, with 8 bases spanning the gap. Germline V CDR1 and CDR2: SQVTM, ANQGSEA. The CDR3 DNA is TGCAGCGTTGATATCAGCTCTAACTATGGCTACACCTTC. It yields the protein CSVDISSNYGYTF.

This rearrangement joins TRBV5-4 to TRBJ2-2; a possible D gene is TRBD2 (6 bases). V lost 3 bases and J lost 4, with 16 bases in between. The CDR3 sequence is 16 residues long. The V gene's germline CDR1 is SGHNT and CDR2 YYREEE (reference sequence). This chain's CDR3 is CASSSSGGAITGELFF. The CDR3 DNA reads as TGTGCCAGCAGCTCCAGTGGAGGGGCCATCACCGGGGAGCTGTTTTTT.

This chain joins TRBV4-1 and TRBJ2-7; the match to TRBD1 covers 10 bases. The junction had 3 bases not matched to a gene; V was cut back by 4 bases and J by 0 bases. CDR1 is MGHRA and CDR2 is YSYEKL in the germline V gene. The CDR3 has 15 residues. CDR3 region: CASSPDRGLSYEQYF. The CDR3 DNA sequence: TGCGCCAGCAGCCCTGACAGGGGGCTCTCCTACGAGCAGTACTTC.

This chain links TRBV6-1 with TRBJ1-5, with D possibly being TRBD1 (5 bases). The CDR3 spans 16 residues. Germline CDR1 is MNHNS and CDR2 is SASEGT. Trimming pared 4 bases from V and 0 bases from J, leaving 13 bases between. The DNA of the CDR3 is TGTGCCAGCAGTGGCGGGACTCTCGGTAGCAATCAGCCCCAGCATTTT. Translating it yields CASSGGTLGSNQPQHF.

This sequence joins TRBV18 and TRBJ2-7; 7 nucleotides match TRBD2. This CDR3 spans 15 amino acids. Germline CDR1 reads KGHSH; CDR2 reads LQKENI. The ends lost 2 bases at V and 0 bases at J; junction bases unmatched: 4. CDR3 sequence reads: CASSPKAGASYEQYF. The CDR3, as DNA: TGTGCCAGCTCACCAAAGGCGGGAGCCTCCTACGAGCAGTACTTC. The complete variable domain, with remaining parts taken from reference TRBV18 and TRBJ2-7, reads NAGVMQNPRHLVRRRGQEARLRCSPMKGHSHVYWYRQLPEEGLKFMVYLQKENIIDESGMPKERFSAEFPKEGPSILRIQQVVRGDSAAYFCASSPKAGASYEQYFGPGTRLTVT.

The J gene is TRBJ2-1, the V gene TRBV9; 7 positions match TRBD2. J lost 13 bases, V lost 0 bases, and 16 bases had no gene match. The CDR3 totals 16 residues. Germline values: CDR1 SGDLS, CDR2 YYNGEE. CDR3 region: CASSVDGLAGEYGQFF. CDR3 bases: TGTGCCAGCAGCGTAGATGGGTTGGCGGGGGAGTACGGCCAGTTCTTC.

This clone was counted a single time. The DNA of the CDR3 is TGCGCCAGCAGCCCCGGGACTAGCGGGTCCCCCGCGGCAGATACGCAGTATTTT. It is translated as CASSPGTSGSPAADTQYF. The V and J genes are TRBV4-1 and TRBJ2-3, with 12 bases identical to TRBD2. CDR3 length: 18 amino acids. V trimming: 4 bases; J trimming: 4 bases; junction bases outside the gene matches: 12. The V gene's germline CDR1 is MGHRA and CDR2 YSYEKL.

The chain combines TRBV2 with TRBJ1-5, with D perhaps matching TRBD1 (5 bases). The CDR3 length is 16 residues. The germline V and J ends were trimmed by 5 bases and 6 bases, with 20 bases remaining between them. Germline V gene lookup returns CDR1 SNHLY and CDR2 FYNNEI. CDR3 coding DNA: TGTGCCAGCAGTCTCTCGGGGGGAACGAGAGGTCAGCCCCAGCATTTT. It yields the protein CASSLSGGTRGQPQHF. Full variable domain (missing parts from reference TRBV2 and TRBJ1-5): EPEVTQTPSHQVTQMGQEVILRCVPISNHLYFYWYRQILGQKVEFLVSFYNNEISEKSEIFDDQFSVERPDGSNFTLKIRSTKLEDSAMYFCASSLSGGTRGQPQHFGDGTRLSIL.